This entry lists 9 T cell receptor beta chains sequenced from one sample in a study of chemoradiotherapy in HPV16-positive cancers. The assay was immunoSEQ multiplex PCR, and TCRdb's table has in-frame clones only and misses some. This table has about 33,000 clones, 86% appearing once. The source was blood, collected from a patient who underwent chemoradiotherapy. These receptors were collected from a human donor with HPV-associated anogenital cancer.

This clone is medium-sized within its sample. The CDR3 region has the DNA TGTGCCAGCAGCTGGGGACAGTCTGGGCAGCCCCAGCATTTT. It codes for CASSWGQSGQPQHF. The chain links TRBV5-6 to TRBJ1-5; 7 bases fit TRBD1. This CDR3 has 14 amino acids. CDR1 and CDR2 (germline): SGHDT, YYEEEE. J was trimmed by 7 bases and V by 3 bases; bases with no gene match: 7.

The rearrangement uses TRBV4-3 and TRBJ2-7; 8 bases match TRBD2. This CDR3 is 18 amino acids long. Germline values: CDR1 LGHNA, CDR2 YSLEER. V was pared by 0 bases and J by 0 bases, with 10 bases of the junction left unmatched. CDR3 residues: CASSQDWSLAGYSYEQYF. The CDR3 DNA sequence: TGCGCCAGCAGCCAAGATTGGTCCCTAGCGGGCTACTCCTACGAGCAGTACTTC.

The rearrangement links TRBV7-2 to TRBJ2-1; D ambiguous. Germline CDR1 reads SGHTA; CDR2 reads FQGNSA. The CDR3 consists of 14 residues. Between the trimmed V and J ends, which lost 0 bases and 6 bases, there was a span of 9 bases. CDR3 region: CASSLALAPNEQFF. In DNA, the CDR3 is TGTGCCAGCAGCTTAGCGCTGGCACCCAATGAGCAGTTCTTC.

V is TRBV4-1 and J is TRBJ1-5; weak D call: TRBD1 (6 bases). Germline-derived CDR1 and CDR2 are MGHRA and YSYEKL. The length of the CDR3 is 14 residues. The V and J ends lost 4 bases and 3 bases respectively, with 10 bases between them. CDR3 residues: CASSPDSFNQPQHF. CDR3 nucleotides: TGCGCCAGCAGCCCGGACAGCTTCAATCAGCCCCAGCATTTT.

The rearrangement joins TRBV7-8 to TRBJ1-5; D remains unclear. This CDR3 has 15 amino acids. Trimming removed 5 bases at V and 3 bases at J, with 14 bases between. Germline CDR1 reads SGHVS; CDR2 reads FQNEAQ. The CDR3 loop is CASSPSVGSNQPQHF. The CDR3 nucleotides are TGTGCCAGCAGCCCGTCGGTAGGGTCCAATCAGCCCCAGCATTTT. Using reference TRBV7-8 and TRBJ1-5 for the parts outside the CDR3, the full variable domain is GAGVSQSPRYKVAKRGQDVALRCDPISGHVSLFWYQQALGQGPEFLTYFQNEAQLDKSGLPSDRFFAERPEGSVSTLKIQRTQQEDSAVYLCASSPSVGSNQPQHFGDGTRLSIL.

This CDR3 is CATSRTIDRGREGYTF. In DNA, the CDR3 is TGTGCCACCAGCAGAACTATAGACAGGGGGCGCGAAGGCTACACCTTC. This sequence joins TRBV15 and TRBJ1-2, with 10 bases aligning to TRBD1. CDR1 LNHNV and CDR2 YYDKDF come from the germline V gene (reference sequence). The CDR3 loop spans 16 amino acids. The ends lost 2 bases at V and 8 bases at J; junction bases unmatched: 11.

The gene calls are TRBV18 and TRBJ2-7; weak D call: TRBD1 (6 bases). CDR3 length equals 14 residues. V was pared by 0 bases and J by 2 bases, with 8 bases between. Germline lookup yields CDR1 KGHSH and CDR2 LQKENI. CDR3 sequence: CASSPPRGTYEQYF. In DNA, the CDR3 is TGTGCCAGCTCACCACCTAGGGGGACCTACGAGCAGTACTTC.

The chain carries TRBV5-4 and TRBJ2-7, with 11 positions matching TRBD2. The CDR3 is made up of 15 amino acids. Germline V CDR1 and CDR2: SGHNT, YYREEE (reference sequence). J lost 6 bases, V lost 1 base, and 6 bases had no gene match. The CDR3 nucleotides read TGTGCCAGCAGCTTGAGACTAGCGGGATCCGGCGAGCAGTACTTC. It is translated as CASSLRLAGSGEQYF.

The chain links TRBV23-1 to TRBJ2-2; D is possibly TRBD1 (7 bases). TRBV23-1 has ORF status, its function being uncertain. This CDR3 is built from 13 residues. Deletions cut 6 bases from V and 6 bases from J, with 11 bases between. This chain's CDR3 is CASRPGGPGELFF. For the CDR3, the DNA is TGCGCCAGCAGGCCAGGGGGGCCCGGGGAGCTGTTTTTT.